The 5 T cell receptor beta chains reported below all come from one sample, sequenced in a study of blood T cell repertoires in COVID-19. The method was immunoSEQ multiplex PCR; TCRdb's version includes in-frame clones alone and lacks a portion of them. The repertoire consists of 250,000 to 300,000 clones, with about 89% occurring once and the leading ten covering about 1.2%. Material: PBMCs or T cells enriched from blood (not recorded which). The receptor source for this set is a human donor in a cohort exposed to, infected with or recovered from COVID-19 (not recorded which). The donor label of this sample is uncertain.

The J gene is TRBJ1-1, the V gene TRBV5-5; no clear D gene. There are 14 residues in the CDR3. Germline lookup yields CDR1 SGHKS and CDR2 YYEKEE (reference sequence). V was cut by 4 bases and J by 1 base, with 11 bases left in between. The CDR3 DNA is TGTGCCAGCAGCCCCCCATCGAGGAACACTGAAGCTTTCTTT. It yields the protein CASSPPSRNTEAFF.

V is TRBV18 and J is TRBJ2-6; D uncertain. The length of the CDR3 is 12 residues. V lost 2 bases to trimming and J lost 7 bases, with 3 bases between them. Germline CDR1 is KGHSH and CDR2 is LQKENI. The DNA for the CDR3 is TGTGCCAGCTCACCAGTAGCCAACGTCCTGACTTTC. It codes for CASSPVANVLTF.

This clone was counted once. The genes are TRBV19 and TRBJ2-5; a weak D match, TRBD2 (6 bases). The germline V and J ends were trimmed by 1 base and 5 bases, with 8 bases remaining between them. Germline lookup yields CDR1 LNHDA and CDR2 SQIVND (reference sequence). This CDR3 is 13 amino acids long. For the CDR3, the DNA is TGTGCCAGTAGTATAGCGGGGGAGGAGACCCAGTACTTC. It yields the protein CASSIAGEETQYF.

V and J are TRBV5-8 and TRBJ1-5, with 7 bases lining up with TRBD1. The germline V gene encodes CDR1 SGHTS and CDR2 YDEGEE. Unmatched junction bases numbered 12, after V lost 1 base and J lost 5 bases. The CDR3 contains 17 residues. The DNA of the CDR3 is TGTGCCAGCAGCTTGTATTGGAACAGGGACAGAGATCAGCCCCAGCATTTT. This sequence encodes CASSLYWNRDRDQPQHF.

This clone was seen a single time. V is TRBV20-1 and J is TRBJ2-7; D not certain. V was cut by 6 bases and J by 0 bases, with 6 bases left in between. Germline CDR1 DFQATT, CDR2 SNEGSKA (reference sequence). This CDR3 is 11 amino acids long. The chain's CDR3 is CSALDSYEQYF. The CDR3 DNA sequence: TGCAGTGCCCTAGACTCCTACGAGCAGTACTTC.